This TCR beta chain was identified in a study of identical twins. Germline loops: CDR1 SGHDT, CDR2 YYEEEE. V shed 0 bases and J 4 bases; nucleotides not matched to a gene: 3. The CDR3 has 15 residues. Study-wide points: Abundant beta clonotypes from cord blood bore fewer insertions; memory repertoires lacked this pattern. Excess twin sharing in beta out-of-frame sequences was weaker.

In regard to this clonotype: Its target is not known.

Addition of a universal primer site occurred through template switching, and cDNA carried unique molecular identifiers. From the 5' RACE reads, TCRdb called clonotypes with MiXCR, one entry per CDR3 protein. The sample shows approximately 530,000 distinct CDR3 sequences, approximately 20% of them seen only once. In addition, the sample was reused for a study of yellow fever vaccine responses in identical twins. Per that study: Twins reportedly mounted vaccine T cell responses that seemed partly convergent, partly personalized.

The TCR was taken from a woman under 30 in good health. Sequenced sample: CD4+ T cells sorted from blood. J is TRBJ1-4 and V is TRBV5-6, with TRBD1 matching 7 bases. CDR3 DNA: TGTGCCAGCAGCTTGGCTCAGGGGGGTAATGAAAAACTGTTTTTT. It encodes CASSLAQGGNEKLFF.